The sequence of this T cell receptor beta chain was determined in a study of blood T cells in healthy people across ages. For the study at large: For every two T cells, template switching captured about one barcoded beta molecule.

Trimming took 2 bases from V and 8 from J; bases not matched to a gene: 5. Germline assignment: CDR1 ENHRY and CDR2 SYGVKD. This CDR3 has 14 amino acids. Through a sample-barcoded 5' primer and a J-beta primer mix, a second PCR was run for 7 to 11 cycles. Via MiXCR, TCRdb re-called the 5' RACE reads, giving one row per CDR3 protein. The data hold hundreds of thousands of distinct CDR3 sequences, with nearly 60% observed a single time. Study observations and caveats: The fall in TCR beta diversity per million T cells was roughly linear with age.

The table lists this clonotype with a few counts. Its antigen is as yet unknown. This receptor was identified in a man aged 25 to 45 in good health. The specimen sequenced was blood. This chain links TRBV10-3 with TRBJ2-3; 9 nucleotides agree with TRBD2. CDR3 residues: CAISEAGGPGTQYF. CDR3 DNA: TGTGCCATCAGTGAGGCGGGAGGGCCTGGTACGCAGTATTTT.